Included here is one T cell receptor (beta chain) sequence, with context. The data are from a study of T cell changes during pregnancy in multiple sclerosis. The data were produced by immunoSEQ multiplex PCR, yet TCRdb's version contains in-frame clones alone and is incomplete. The table lists around 50,000 clones, approximately 95% of them singletons. Germline CDR1 reads MNHEY; CDR2 reads SMNVEV (reference sequence). The CDR3 sequence is 14 residues long. V shed 6 bases and J shed 2 bases, with 11 bases lying between them. This clonotype originated in a female donor with multiple sclerosis, enrolled in a pregnancy study. This rearrangement joins TRBV27 to TRBJ1-5, with D perhaps TRBD1 (6 bases). This specimen consisted of CD8+ T cells from peripheral blood mononuclear cells, obtained in the first trimester of pregnancy. CDR3 in amino acids: CASSQRQGNQPQHF. As DNA, the CDR3 is TGTGCCAGCAGCCAACGACAGGGCAATCAGCCCCAGCATTTT.